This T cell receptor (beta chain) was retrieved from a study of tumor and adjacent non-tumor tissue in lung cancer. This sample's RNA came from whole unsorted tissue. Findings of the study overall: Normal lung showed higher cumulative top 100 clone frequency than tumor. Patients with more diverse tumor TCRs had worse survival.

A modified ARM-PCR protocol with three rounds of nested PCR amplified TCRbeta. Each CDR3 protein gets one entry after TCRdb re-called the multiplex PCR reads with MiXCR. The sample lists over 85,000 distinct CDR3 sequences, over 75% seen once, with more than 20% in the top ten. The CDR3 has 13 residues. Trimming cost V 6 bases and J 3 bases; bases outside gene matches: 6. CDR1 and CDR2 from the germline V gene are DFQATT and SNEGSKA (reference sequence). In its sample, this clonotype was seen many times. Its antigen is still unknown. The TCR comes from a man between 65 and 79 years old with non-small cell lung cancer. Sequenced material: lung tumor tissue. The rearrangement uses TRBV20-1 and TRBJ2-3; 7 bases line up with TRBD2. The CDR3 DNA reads TGCAGTGCCGTTTGGGGGGGGACAGATACGCAGTATTTT. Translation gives CSAVWGGTDTQYF.